A selection of T cell receptor beta chains follows, all from one sample in a study of Ad26.COV2.S vaccination and SARS-CoV-2 variants. The protocol was immunoSEQ multiplex PCR, while the TCRdb copy is restricted to in-frame clones and leaves out a portion. Here the sample spans around 450,000 clones, roughly nine tenths being singletons. Specimen: peripheral blood, collected in a trial of Ad26.COV2.S vaccine versus placebo. These receptors were collected from a person between 18 and 60 years old who received the Ad26.COV2.S COVID-19 vaccine or a placebo. Each CDR3 is given with its conserved first and last residue. D genes are given only for firm matches. Where a row states a size, it is once, few, many or the class of an expanded clone; other rows omit it.

CDR3 DNA,CDR3 protein,J gene,V gene,D gene,clone size
TGTGCCAGTAGTCGTGGACAGCTAGGGAGTAATGAAAAACTGTTTTTT,CASSRGQLGSNEKLFF,TRBJ1-4,TRBV19,-,once
TGTGCCAGCAGTCAGGCGACAGGGCCCTATGGCTACACCTTC,CASSQATGPYGYTF,TRBJ1-2,TRBV5-4,TRBD1,-
TGTGCCAGCAGTTCCCTAGGGGGTCCGAGCACAGATACGCAGTATTTT,CASSSLGGPSTDTQYF,TRBJ2-3,TRBV28,-,once
TGTGCCACCAGTGATGGGGACAGCGCAGAGCAGTTCTTC,CATSDGDSAEQFF,TRBJ2-1,TRBV24-1,TRBD1,-
TGCAGTGCTAGAGATGGTCTTGAGCAGTTCTTC,CSARDGLEQFF,TRBJ2-1,TRBV20-1,-,once
TGTGCCAGCAACCCGGACCTTTCTAACTATGGCTACACCTTC,CASNPDLSNYGYTF,TRBJ1-2,TRBV9,-,-
TGTGCCAGTACCCACCGTGATAGGACGGCCTATAATTCACCCCTCCACTTT,CASTHRDRTAYNSPLHF,TRBJ1-6,TRBV19,-,-
TGTGCCAGCTGGGGCCTAGCGGGAGGGGGCCATGAGCAGTTCTTC,CASWGLAGGGHEQFF,TRBJ2-1,TRBV2,TRBD2,-
TGTGCCAGCAGTCGGACAGATTGGGTCTCTGGGGCCAACGTCCTGACTTTC,CASSRTDWVSGANVLTF,TRBJ2-6,TRBV27,-,few
TGTGCCTGGAGTGTAGAACCCCGAACAGATACGCAGTATTTT,CAWSVEPRTDTQYF,TRBJ2-3,TRBV30,-,-
TGTGCCAGCAGTCCGACGGATCTTAATGAAAAACTGTTTTTT,CASSPTDLNEKLFF,TRBJ1-4,TRBV6-5,-,-
TGTGCCAGCAGCGTAGGTAGCGGGAGCGTAGATACGCAGTATTTT,CASSVGSGSVDTQYF,TRBJ2-3,TRBV9,TRBD2,-
TGTGCCAGCAGCCTTACCGGACTAGCATCAAATGAGCAGTTCTTC,CASSLTGLASNEQFF,TRBJ2-1,TRBV7-3,TRBD2,once
TGTGCCAGCAGCGTAGAAGGACGGGGGGGTGAGCAGTTCTTC,CASSVEGRGGEQFF,TRBJ2-1,TRBV9,TRBD2,-
TGCAGCGTTCACTACGGGGTGTTCCAGAGGCTTGAAGCTTTCTTT,CSVHYGVFQRLEAFF,TRBJ1-1,TRBV29-1,-,-
TGTGCCACCAGTGTTCCTCAAGGGGACTCCCTAAGCAATGAGCAGTTCTTC,CATSVPQGDSLSNEQFF,TRBJ2-1,TRBV24-1,-,-
TGTGCCAGCAGCCCCTTCCCCGAGGGGGAGCAGTTCTTC,CASSPFPEGEQFF,TRBJ2-1,TRBV4-2,-,-
TGCAGTGCTACGACAGGGCCCGTCGAGTTCTTC,CSATTGPVEFF,TRBJ2-1,TRBV20-1,TRBD1,-
TGTGCCAGTAGTATAGGGCTGGACAGAATGAACATTCAGTACTTC,CASSIGLDRMNIQYF,TRBJ2-4,TRBV19,-,-
TGTGCCAGCAGTGACAGGGGTGCCTTGGGTTACGGGGAGCTGTTTTTT,CASSDRGALGYGELFF,TRBJ2-2,TRBV27,TRBD1,-
TGCAGCGTTGGAGGGTTGTCGAGGGTCTGGGAGACCCAGTACTTC,CSVGGLSRVWETQYF,TRBJ2-5,TRBV29-1,-,-
TGTGCCAGCAGCCAAGGTTATGAGCAGTTCTTC,CASSQGYEQFF,TRBJ2-1,TRBV14,-,-
TGTGCCAGCATCCGGGTAGCGGGGGGGTATGAGCAGTTCTTC,CASIRVAGGYEQFF,TRBJ2-1,TRBV2,TRBD2,-
TGTGCCAGCAGCCCTTGGGACAATCAGCCCCAGCATTTT,CASSPWDNQPQHF,TRBJ1-5,TRBV7-2,-,few
TGCGCCAGCAGCTCCCGGTCGCGGCTTCACTCCTACGAGCAGTACTTC,CASSSRSRLHSYEQYF,TRBJ2-7,TRBV5-1,-,-
TGTGCCAGCAGCTCTTCATACAGGGGCACCGGGGAGCTGTTTTTT,CASSSSYRGTGELFF,TRBJ2-2,TRBV7-3,TRBD1,-
TGTGCCAGCAGCCCGGAGGGCGGATCTGGAAACACCATATATTTT,CASSPEGGSGNTIYF,TRBJ1-3,TRBV28,-,-
TGCGCCAGCAGCCAAGATCTGGGGAATGAGCAGTTCTTC,CASSQDLGNEQFF,TRBJ2-1,TRBV4-3,-,-
TGTGCCACCAGCAGGGGCGACTATGGCTACACCTTC,CATSRGDYGYTF,TRBJ1-2,TRBV15,-,once
TGTGCCAGCAGTTTAAGCCCTAGCAATCAGCCCCAGCATTTT,CASSLSPSNQPQHF,TRBJ1-5,TRBV27,-,-
TGTGCCAGCAGCCGGACTGGAGTCAATTCACCCCTCCACTTT,CASSRTGVNSPLHF,TRBJ1-6,TRBV28,-,-
TGTGCCAGCAGTAGACAGGGAGTCTACGAGCAGTACTTC,CASSRQGVYEQYF,TRBJ2-7,TRBV6-5,TRBD1,-
TGTGCCTGGAGTGACGGGAGCTCAGATACGCAGTATTTT,CAWSDGSSDTQYF,TRBJ2-3,TRBV30,-,once
TGTGCCAGCTCACCAGGCCCCGGGGGGGAGACCCAGTACTTC,CASSPGPGGETQYF,TRBJ2-5,TRBV18,TRBD2,-
TGTGCCACCACCTCTGGGACCTACAATGAGCAGTTCTTC,CATTSGTYNEQFF,TRBJ2-1,TRBV15,-,-
TGTGCCAGCAGCCGAGGCGTGAATGAGCAGTTCTTC,CASSRGVNEQFF,TRBJ2-1,TRBV7-3,-,-
TGTGCCAGCAGCGCCAGCGGGAGGGCCACGGAGACCCAGTACTTC,CASSASGRATETQYF,TRBJ2-5,TRBV9,TRBD2,once
TGCGCCAGCAGCCAAGATATAGCAGGGGGCAATGAAGCTTTCTTT,CASSQDIAGGNEAFF,TRBJ1-1,TRBV4-3,TRBD1,-
TGCGCCAGCAGCCAAAGCCCTAGTACCTCTGGAAACACCATATATTTT,CASSQSPSTSGNTIYF,TRBJ1-3,TRBV4-3,-,-
TGTGCCAGCAGTCTTTTCGACGGAGGTGAAAAACTGTTTTTT,CASSLFDGGEKLFF,TRBJ1-4,TRBV27,-,few
TGTGCCAGCAGTCAAGGACTGCCAGATACGCAGTATTTT,CASSQGLPDTQYF,TRBJ2-3,TRBV12-3/TRBV12-4,-,-
TGTGCCAGCAGCTCCGGGACATATAACACCGGGGAGCTGTTTTTT,CASSSGTYNTGELFF,TRBJ2-2,TRBV11-3,-,-
TGTGCCAGCAGTCAGGGGACAGGGCACACCGGGGAGCTGTTTTTT,CASSQGTGHTGELFF,TRBJ2-2,TRBV6-2/TRBV6-3,TRBD1,many
TGTGCCAGCACTGACAGGGGAGATGGCTACACCTTC,CASTDRGDGYTF,TRBJ1-2,TRBV12-3/TRBV12-4,TRBD1,-
TGCGCCCCCGCCACTCGGACATCAATTCATCAGCCCCAGCATTTT,CAPATRTSIHQPQHF,TRBJ1-5,TRBV23-1,-,-
TGTGCCAGTAAAGAGTCTGGGGCCAACGTCCTGACTTTC,CASKESGANVLTF,TRBJ2-6,TRBV19,-,-
TGTGCCAGCAGTTTAAGGTCGGGAGGCACAGATACGCAGTATTTT,CASSLRSGGTDTQYF,TRBJ2-3,TRBV27,-,-
TGTGCCAGCAGTTCCTACCCTGGGTCACCCCTCCACTTT,CASSSYPGSPLHF,TRBJ1-6,TRBV6-6,-,-
TGTGCCAGCAGCCAGACAGTAGTAAACACTGAAGCTTTCTTT,CASSQTVVNTEAFF,TRBJ1-1,TRBV7-8,-,-
TGCGCCAGCAGCTTTGGCAGTGGGAACACTGAAGCTTTCTTT,CASSFGSGNTEAFF,TRBJ1-1,TRBV5-1,-,-
TGCGCCAGCAGCTTTCCGGGGACTCGGAACACCGGGGAGCTGTTTTTT,CASSFPGTRNTGELFF,TRBJ2-2,TRBV5-1,-,-
TGTGCCAGCTCACCAATAGGACAGAACTATGGCTACACCTTC,CASSPIGQNYGYTF,TRBJ1-2,TRBV18,-,-
TGTGCCAGCAGCCTCGGGATTCACACAGATACGCAGTATTTT,CASSLGIHTDTQYF,TRBJ2-3,TRBV6-5,-,-
TGTGCCAGCAGGAGGGGGCCAGATTCCTACCCTGGCTATGGCTACACCTTC,CASRRGPDSYPGYGYTF,TRBJ1-2,TRBV5-7,TRBD1,-
TGTGCCACCAGTGATTTGCCCGGGGGGCAGTTCTTC,CATSDLPGGQFF,TRBJ2-1,TRBV24-1,-,-
TGTGCCAGCAGCTTATCCGCGGGGCTCAATCAGCCCCAGCATTTT,CASSLSAGLNQPQHF,TRBJ1-5,TRBV7-6,-,-
TGTGCCAGCAGCCCCGCGGCCGCCACATCAGATACGCAGTATTTT,CASSPAAATSDTQYF,TRBJ2-3,TRBV11-2,-,-
TGTGCCATCCGCGGGACAGGGTTGAGCACTGAAGCTTTCTTT,CAIRGTGLSTEAFF,TRBJ1-1,TRBV10-3,TRBD1,-